This entry lists 26 T cell receptor beta chains sequenced from one sample in a study of T cell changes during pregnancy in multiple sclerosis. Repertoires were generated with immunoSEQ multiplex PCR, while TCRdb's copy carries only in-frame clones and drops some. The table has over 85,000 clones, just over 90% seen once. The source material was peripheral blood, sampled in the second trimester of pregnancy. These receptors came from a female donor in good health, enrolled as a control in a pregnancy study.

This clone was counted once. This sequence joins TRBV27 and TRBJ2-1; the match to TRBD2 covers 12 bases. This CDR3 contains 19 residues. After removal of 1 base from V and 2 bases from J, the junction contained 9 bases not matched to a gene. The germline gives CDR1 MNHEY, CDR2 SMNVEV (reference sequence). The chain's CDR3 is CASSLWLAGGGSTYNEQFF. DNA for the CDR3: TGTGCCAGCAGTTTATGGCTAGCGGGAGGGGGCTCGACCTACAATGAGCAGTTCTTC.

J is TRBJ1-1 and V is TRBV19; 9 positions agree with TRBD1. V was pared by 2 bases and J by 4 bases, with 8 bases of the junction left unmatched. CDR3 length: 16 amino acids. The germline gives CDR1 LNHDA, CDR2 SQIVND (reference sequence). CDR3 amino acids: CASSIRGQGWSTEAFF. The CDR3 DNA sequence: TGTGCCAGTAGTATAAGAGGACAGGGGTGGAGCACTGAAGCTTTCTTT. The complete variable domain, with remaining parts taken from reference TRBV19 and TRBJ1-1, reads DGGITQSPKYLFRKEGQNVTLSCEQNLNHDAMYWYRQDPGQGLRLIYYSQIVNDFQKGDIAEGYSVSREKKESFPLTVTSAQKNPTAFYLCASSIRGQGWSTEAFFGQGTRLTVV.

A few counts support this clone. V gene TRBV4-1 combines with J gene TRBJ1-1, with unresolved D. This CDR3 comprises 16 residues. From germline, CDR1 is MGHRA and CDR2 YSYEKL. The V gene lost 1 base and the J gene lost 1 base, with 13 bases spanning the gap. In nucleotides, the CDR3 is TGCGCCAGCAGCCAAGGGATCCAGGTGGGGAACACTGAAGCTTTCTTT. This codes for CASSQGIQVGNTEAFF.

V is TRBV10-1 and J is TRBJ2-1; unclear D gene. CDR1 and CDR2 (germline): WNHNN, SYGVQD (reference sequence). The V end was cut by 3 bases, the J end by 5 bases, with 5 bases between. CDR3 length equals 12 residues. CDR3 loop: CASSEGDNEQFF. The CDR3 DNA sequence: TGCGCCAGCAGTGAAGGAGACAATGAGCAGTTCTTC.

V and J are TRBV16 and TRBJ2-3, with TRBD2 matching 15 bases. From germline, CDR1 is KGHSY and CDR2 FQNENV. The CDR3 totals 20 residues. V was pared by 2 bases and J by 2 bases, with 11 bases of the junction left unmatched. The CDR3 sequence is CASSQVPGLAGGPPTDTQYF. CDR3 sequence (DNA): TGTGCCAGCAGCCAAGTACCGGGACTAGCGGGGGGCCCCCCCACAGATACGCAGTATTTT.

The V gene is TRBV7-2, the J gene TRBJ2-7, with TRBD1 as a possible D gene (6 bases). Trimming stripped 5 bases from V and 2 bases from J, with 10 bases between. Germline loops: CDR1 SGHTA, CDR2 FQGNSA. This CDR3 has 13 amino acids. In nucleotides, the CDR3 is TGTGCCAGCAGCCGGGACATTACCTACGAGCAGTACTTC. Translation: CASSRDITYEQYF.

This chain connects TRBV14 to TRBJ1-1, with 7 bases that match TRBD1. The CDR3 consists of 16 residues. Germline-derived CDR1 and CDR2 are SGHDN and FVKESK. Trimming removed 1 base from V and 5 bases from J; junction bases left unmatched: 10. The CDR3 DNA reads TGTGCCAGCAGCCAAGTTTTTCGAGGGGGCAAGACTGAAGCTTTCTTT. Its translation is CASSQVFRGGKTEAFF.

The chain is built from TRBV10-2 and TRBJ1-3, with a weak D call TRBD1 (6 bases). V lost 4 bases, J lost 2 bases, and 15 bases lay in between. Per germline, CDR1 WSHSY and CDR2 SAAADI. The CDR3 is 16 amino acids. The CDR3 sequence is CASSVPGQHPGNTIYF. The CDR3 region has the DNA TGCGCCAGCAGTGTACCGGGACAACATCCTGGAAACACCATATATTTT.

The chain couples TRBV4-1 to TRBJ1-1, with 10 nucleotides matching TRBD1. The CDR3 is 15 residues long. V shed 2 bases, J shed 5 bases, and the junction held 5 bases outside the gene matches. Germline values: CDR1 MGHRA, CDR2 YSYEKL. For the CDR3, the DNA is TGCGCCAGCAGCCAACCGGACAGGGGGGAGACTGAAGCTTTCTTT. It translates to CASSQPDRGETEAFF.

This clone was detected only a few times. This rearrangement joins TRBV28 to TRBJ2-2; TRBD2 aligns across 7 bases. Germline V gene data show CDR1 as MDHEN and CDR2 as SYDVKM. The length of the CDR3 is 13 residues. The V segment lost 7 bases and the J segment 5 bases; nucleotides outside the gene matches: 4. CDR3 nucleotides: TGTGCCAGCACGACCGGGGGGACCGGGGAGCTGTTTTTT. Its translation is CASTTGGTGELFF.

V is TRBV30 and J is TRBJ1-5; the match to TRBD1 covers 8 bases. Germline V CDR1 and CDR2: GTSNPN, SVGIG (reference sequence). The V segment lost 0 bases and the J segment 5 bases; nucleotides outside the gene matches: 0. The CDR3 is 13 amino acids. CDR3 loop: CAWSVQGDQPQHF. The CDR3 nucleotides are TGTGCCTGGAGTGTACAGGGGGATCAGCCCCAGCATTTT.

The chain joins TRBV6-4 to TRBJ1-2; D is unresolved. In germline, CDR1 is MRHNA, CDR2 SNTAGT. Trimming cost V 0 bases and J 0 bases, with 8 bases left between them. CDR3 length: 15 amino acids. The CDR3 DNA follows: TGTGCCAGCAGTGACTCGACTCTGGCTAACTATGGCTACACCTTC. Translating gives CASSDSTLANYGYTF.

The V gene is TRBV5-1, the J gene TRBJ1-4; 8 bases agree with TRBD1. V shed 1 base, J shed 8 bases, and the junction held 4 bases outside the gene matches. This CDR3 has 14 amino acids. The V gene's germline CDR1 is SGHRS and CDR2 YFSETQ. CDR3 coding DNA: TGCGCCAGCAGCTTGTGGACAGGGATGGAAAAACTGTTTTTT. It translates to CASSLWTGMEKLFF.

A remark on this clone: Germline is not matched at one junction end, which may reflect a read error. V is TRBV14 and J is TRBJ2-7; 11 bases line up with TRBD2. Looked up from germline, CDR1 is SGHDN and CDR2 is FVKESK. The CDR3 spans 16 residues. The CDR3 nucleotides read TGTGGCAGCAGCCAACCGCTAGCGGGAGGCGGCTACGAGCAGTACTTC. Encoded protein: CGSSQPLAGGGYEQYF.

V and J are TRBV28 and TRBJ1-4, with 7 bases fitting TRBD1. The CDR3 has 14 residues. The V and J ends lost 6 bases and 8 bases, in that order; junction bases with no gene match: 9. Germline V gives CDR1 MDHEN, CDR2 SYDVKM. DNA of the CDR3: TGTGCCAGCAGGTTAACAGGGGACGTAGAAAAACTGTTTTTT. Its protein is CASRLTGDVEKLFF.

The chain uses TRBV11-2 and TRBJ2-6, with 11 bases lining up with TRBD1. CDR3 length equals 19 residues. Trimming took 3 bases from V and 2 from J; bases not matched to a gene: 9. Germline V gives CDR1 SGHAT, CDR2 FQNNGV. The CDR3 nucleotides read TGTGCCAGCAGCTTGTTAGGACAGGGGGCTCCAGCTGGGGCCAACGTCCTGACTTTC. Encoded protein: CASSLLGQGAPAGANVLTF.

The CDR3 DNA follows: TGTGCCACCAGCGGGAGGAATCGGCAGGGGGCATATGGCTACACCTTC. Amino acid sequence: CATSGRNRQGAYGYTF. The genes are TRBV15 and TRBJ1-2; 8 bases agree with TRBD1. Germline V gene lookup returns CDR1 LNHNV and CDR2 YYDKDF (reference sequence). Germline trimming cut 5 bases from V and 5 bases from J; bases unmatched to any gene: 13. This CDR3 is built from 16 residues.

This chain connects TRBV5-1 to TRBJ1-1; D is unresolved. The CDR3 consists of 13 residues. Trimming removed 7 bases from V and 6 bases from J, with 16 bases in between. CDR1 is SGHRS and CDR2 is YFSETQ in the germline V gene. The CDR3 nucleotides are TGCGCCAGCGCGCCGATAGATTCCCCTGAAGCTTTCTTT. Translating it yields CASAPIDSPEAFF.

J is TRBJ2-7 and V is TRBV28; TRBD2 might be the D (5 bases). V lost 5 bases, J lost 1 base, and 21 bases lay in between. Germline loops: CDR1 MDHEN, CDR2 SYDVKM. The CDR3 covers 17 residues. CDR3: CASSTNGRGRYSYEQYF. The CDR3 region has the DNA TGTGCCAGCAGTACCAATGGGAGAGGAAGGTATTCCTACGAGCAGTACTTC.

The chain recombines TRBV19 with TRBJ2-7; D may be TRBD1 (5 bases). Trimming took 1 base from V and 3 from J, leaving 7 bases between them. Germline assignment: CDR1 LNHDA and CDR2 SQIVND (reference sequence). The CDR3 is made up of 13 amino acids. The CDR3 here is CASSIGGGYEQYF. The CDR3 region has the DNA TGTGCCAGTAGTATAGGGGGCGGCTACGAGCAGTACTTC. The full variable domain, with the rest looked up from reference TRBV19 and TRBJ2-7, is DGGITQSPKYLFRKEGQNVTLSCEQNLNHDAMYWYRQDPGQGLRLIYYSQIVNDFQKGDIAEGYSVSREKKESFPLTVTSAQKNPTAFYLCASSIGGGYEQYFGPGTRLTVT.

This chain joins TRBV2 and TRBJ1-1; tentative D call: TRBD1 (5 bases). The V gene lost 7 bases and the J gene lost 3 bases, with 15 bases spanning the gap. This CDR3 is 14 amino acids long. CDR1 is SNHLY and CDR2 is FYNNEI in the germline V gene. DNA of the CDR3: TGTGCCAGCACAAGGGTAGGGGATGACACTGAAGCTTTCTTT. The encoded protein is CASTRVGDDTEAFF.

Remarks on this clone: Other DNA sequences of this sample code for an identical CDR3. This chain joins TRBV5-1 and TRBJ2-7, with 8 nucleotides matching TRBD1. Trimming at V came to 4 bases and at J to 2 bases, leaving 8 bases not matched to a gene. Germline CDR1 SGHRS, CDR2 YFSETQ. CDR3 length: 15 residues. CDR3 amino acids: CASSPLGQGAYEQYF. CDR3 DNA: TGCGCCAGCAGCCCCCTAGGACAGGGTGCCTACGAGCAGTACTTC.

V usage is TRBV6-1 and J usage is TRBJ1-2; tentatively, D is TRBD1 (5 bases). Germline values: CDR1 MNHNS, CDR2 SASEGT. The CDR3 extends over 13 amino acids. The V end lost 1 base, the J end lost 4 bases, and 7 bases lay between the germline ends. CDR3 sequence: CASSEVGGYGYTF. The CDR3 DNA reads as TGTGCCAGCAGTGAAGTGGGGGGCTATGGCTACACCTTC.

V gene TRBV6-5 combines with J gene TRBJ1-5; the match to TRBD1 covers 7 bases. CDR1 is MNHEY and CDR2 is SVGAGI in the germline V gene. The CDR3 is made up of 15 amino acids. With V trimmed by 10 bases and J by 3 bases, 12 bases remained unmatched. DNA for the CDR3: TGTGCCACCGGGATGACAGGGTCGATCAATCAGCCCCAGCATTTT. As protein: CATGMTGSINQPQHF.

V and J are TRBV9 and TRBJ1-2; possible D gene TRBD1, 5 bases. With 0 bases removed from V and 5 bases from J, the gap between germline ends came to 14 bases. Per the germline V gene, CDR1 is SGDLS and CDR2 is YYNGEE. This CDR3 is 15 amino acids long. CDR3 sequence reads: CASSVGGGELYGYTF. CDR3 nucleotide sequence: TGTGCCAGCAGCGTAGGGGGAGGGGAACTGTATGGCTACACCTTC.

The V and J genes are TRBV7-2 and TRBJ2-7, with 7 positions matching TRBD1. From germline, CDR1 is SGHTA and CDR2 FQGNSA. This CDR3 has 13 amino acids. The V and J ends lost 5 bases and 7 bases, in that order; junction bases with no gene match: 8. CDR3 DNA: TGTGCCAGCAGCCCGACAGGGCCCCGGGAGCAGTACTTC. Amino acid sequence: CASSPTGPREQYF.